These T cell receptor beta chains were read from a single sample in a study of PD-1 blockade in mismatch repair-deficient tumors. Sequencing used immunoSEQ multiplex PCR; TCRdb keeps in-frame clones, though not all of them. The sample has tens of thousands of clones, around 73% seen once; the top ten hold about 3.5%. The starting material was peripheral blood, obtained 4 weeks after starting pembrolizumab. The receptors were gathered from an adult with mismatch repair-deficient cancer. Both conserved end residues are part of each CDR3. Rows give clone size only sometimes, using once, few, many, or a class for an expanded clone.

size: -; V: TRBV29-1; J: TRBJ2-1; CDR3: CSVSVSPYNEQFF
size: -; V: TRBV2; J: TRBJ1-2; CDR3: CASSEASGNYGYTF
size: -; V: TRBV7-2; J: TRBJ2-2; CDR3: CASSPLIGELFF
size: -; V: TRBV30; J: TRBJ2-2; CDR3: CAWSIRTSSGELFF
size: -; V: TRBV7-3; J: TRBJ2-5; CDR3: CASSLSTPGSQETQYF
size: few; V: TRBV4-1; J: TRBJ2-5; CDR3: CASSPRAARGIGETQYF
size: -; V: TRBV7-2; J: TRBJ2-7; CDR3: CASSLAAEQYF
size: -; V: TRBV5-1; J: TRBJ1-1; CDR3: CASSNSQGVITEAFF
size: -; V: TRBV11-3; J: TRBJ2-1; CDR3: CASSLFGGRYNEQFF
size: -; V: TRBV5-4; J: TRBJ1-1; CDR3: CASSLLGSVAEAFF
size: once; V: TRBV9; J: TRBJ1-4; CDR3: CASSPQREGTSPTNEKLFF
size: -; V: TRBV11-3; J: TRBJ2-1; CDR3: CASLGQGVNEQFF
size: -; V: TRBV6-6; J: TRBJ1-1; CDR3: CASSYSSLSNTEAFF
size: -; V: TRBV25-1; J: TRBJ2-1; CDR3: CASSAHRLAGGHNEQFF
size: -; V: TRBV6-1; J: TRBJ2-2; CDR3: CASSGQGALTGELFF
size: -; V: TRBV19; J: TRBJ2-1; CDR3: CASSTGGDYNEQFF
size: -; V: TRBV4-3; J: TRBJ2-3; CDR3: CASSQMGGSPADTQYF
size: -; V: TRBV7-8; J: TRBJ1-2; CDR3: CASSRGLGGNDGYTF